The 7 T cell receptor beta chains listed next were all sequenced from one sample in a study of CD8 T cells in ankylosing spondylitis (dated by TCRdb to the late 2010s). Points the paper makes about the study in general: A TCR beta motif made up of eight or nine highly homologous amino acid variants appeared to be characteristic of blood from ankylosing spondylitis patients.

Library method: 5' RACE. Sequencing took place on an Illumina HiSeq 2500. The public reads were reprocessed in TCRdb via fastp at Q25 and MiXCR, keeping in-frame beta chains. Rows with a matching CDR3 protein are joined into one entry that keeps the most common DNA and genes. The sample table lists about 540,000 distinct CDR3 sequences, 9.5% to 15% of them with a count of one. Clones ranked in the top ten supply 6.8% of the sample. Their cognate antigens are unknown. Sequenced material: blood, either unsorted or a sorted T cell fraction (not recorded which). The receptors come from a male donor with ankylosing spondylitis.

The J gene is TRBJ2-3, the V gene TRBV11-2, with TRBD2 identical over 8 bases. Trimming removed 0 bases from V and 0 bases from J; junction bases left unmatched: 5. CDR1 and CDR2 (germline): SGHAT, FQNNGV. The CDR3 is 17 residues long. Written as DNA, the CDR3 is TGTGCCAGCAGCTTAGACTCGGCTAGCGGGAGCACAGATACGCAGTATTTT. This sequence encodes CASSLDSASGSTDTQYF. Complete variable domain (other parts from reference TRBV11-2 and TRBJ2-3): EAGVAQSPRYKIIEKRQSVAFWCNPISGHATLYWYQQILGQGPKLLIQFQNNGVVDDSQLPKDRFSAERLKGVDSTLKIQPAKLEDSAVYLCASSLDSASGSTDTQYFGPGTRLTVL.

The table lists this clonotype with a few counts. CDR3 sequence (DNA): TGTGCCAGCAGCTTAAGGGCTAGCGGGAGCACAGATACGCAGTATTTT. It translates to CASSLRASGSTDTQYF. The chain couples TRBV7-2 to TRBJ2-3; 8 nucleotides align to TRBD2. The germline gives CDR1 SGHTA, CDR2 FQGNSA. CDR3 size: 16 residues. V lost 2 bases and J lost 0; bases outside the gene matches: 4. Based on the CDR3 plus reference TRBV7-2 and TRBJ2-3, the full variable domain is GAGVSQSPSNKVTEKGKDVELRCDPISGHTALYWYRQSLGQGLEFLIYFQGNSAPDKSGLPSDRFSAERTGGSVSTLTIQRTQQEDSAVYLCASSLRASGSTDTQYFGPGTRLTVL.

V usage is TRBV27 and J usage is TRBJ1-3; the D is unclear. The germline V gene encodes CDR1 MNHEY and CDR2 SMNVEV (reference sequence). V lost 6 bases and J lost 0, with 12 bases in between. The CDR3 contains 15 residues. The CDR3 DNA sequence: TGTGCCAGCAGACCCGACACCTACTCTGGAAACACCATATATTTT. It is translated as CASRPDTYSGNTIYF.

The CDR3 is CASSPQLAGGYYEQYF. The CDR3 DNA is TGTGCCAGCAGCCCACAACTAGCGGGAGGTTACTACGAGCAGTACTTC. This chain joins TRBV7-2 and TRBJ2-7; 12 nucleotides align to TRBD2. Losses at the gene ends were 5 bases for V and 3 bases for J; bases not matched to a gene: 8. The CDR3 length is 16 residues. The germline V gene has CDR1 SGHTA and CDR2 FQGNSA.

The J gene is TRBJ2-1, the V gene TRBV10-3; D perhaps matches TRBD2 (6 bases). From germline, CDR1 is ENHRY and CDR2 SYGVKD. The V and J ends lost 11 bases and 9 bases respectively, with 20 bases between them. This CDR3 comprises 13 residues. The CDR3 protein is CAAGSGVLGEQFF. In DNA form, the CDR3 reads TGTGCCGCGGGTAGCGGAGTTTTGGGTGAGCAGTTCTTC.

This clonotype was counted only a few times. The chain uses TRBV20-1 and TRBJ2-2; 7 bases are a match to TRBD1. The V gene's germline CDR1 is DFQATT and CDR2 SNEGSKA (reference sequence). There are 17 residues in the CDR3. V lost 1 base, J lost 5 bases, and 13 bases stayed unmatched. The CDR3 nucleotides read TGCAGTGCTAGAGCCCCCCCCACAGGGGTCGGAACCGGGGAGCTGTTTTTT. Its translation is CSARAPPTGVGTGELFF.

CDR3 residues: CASSLEGQINTEAFF. CDR3 in DNA: TGCGCCAGCAGCTTGGAGGGACAGATAAACACTGAAGCTTTCTTT. This chain links TRBV5-1 with TRBJ1-1, with 7 bases aligning to TRBD1. CDR1 and CDR2 (germline): SGHRS, YFSETQ. J gave up 2 bases and V 0 bases, and 4 bases lay outside the gene matches. The CDR3 is 15 residues long. Together with reference TRBV5-1 and TRBJ1-1, the CDR3 gives the full variable domain: KAGVTQTPRYLIKTRGQQVTLSCSPISGHRSVSWYQQTPGQGLQFLFEYFSETQRNKGNFPGRFSGRQFSNSRSEMNVSTLELGDSALYLCASSLEGQINTEAFFGQGTRLTVV.